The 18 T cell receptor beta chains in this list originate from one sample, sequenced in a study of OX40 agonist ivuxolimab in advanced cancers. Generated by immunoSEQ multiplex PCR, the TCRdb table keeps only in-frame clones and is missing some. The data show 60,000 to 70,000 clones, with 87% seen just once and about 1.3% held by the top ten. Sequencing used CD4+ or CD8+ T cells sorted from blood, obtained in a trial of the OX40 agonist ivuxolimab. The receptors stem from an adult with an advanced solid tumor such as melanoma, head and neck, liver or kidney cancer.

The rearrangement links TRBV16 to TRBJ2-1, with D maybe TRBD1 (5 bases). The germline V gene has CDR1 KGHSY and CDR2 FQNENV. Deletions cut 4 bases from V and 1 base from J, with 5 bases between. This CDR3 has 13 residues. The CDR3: CASSRQSYNEQFF. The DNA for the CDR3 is TGTGCCAGCAGCCGACAGTCCTACAATGAGCAGTTCTTC.

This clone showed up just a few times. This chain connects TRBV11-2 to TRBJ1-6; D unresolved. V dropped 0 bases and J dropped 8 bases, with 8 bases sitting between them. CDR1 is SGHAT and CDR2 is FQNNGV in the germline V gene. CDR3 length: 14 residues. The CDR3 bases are TGTGCCAGCAGCTTAGATAGGACGGATTCACCCCTCCACTTT. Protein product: CASSLDRTDSPLHF.

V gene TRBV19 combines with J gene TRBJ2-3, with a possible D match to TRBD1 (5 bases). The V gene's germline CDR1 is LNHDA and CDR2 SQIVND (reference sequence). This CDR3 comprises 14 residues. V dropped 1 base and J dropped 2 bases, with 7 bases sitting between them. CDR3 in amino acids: CASSIGTNTDTQYF. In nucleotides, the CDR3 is TGTGCCAGTAGTATAGGGACAAACACAGATACGCAGTATTTT.

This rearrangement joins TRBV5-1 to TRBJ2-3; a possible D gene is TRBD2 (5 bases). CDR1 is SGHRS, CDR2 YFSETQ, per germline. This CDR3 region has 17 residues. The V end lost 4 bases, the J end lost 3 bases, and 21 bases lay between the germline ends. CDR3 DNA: TGCGCCAGCAGCCCCGGGTGGAGCGCGGGCCGGACAGATACGCAGTATTTT. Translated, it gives CASSPGWSAGRTDTQYF.

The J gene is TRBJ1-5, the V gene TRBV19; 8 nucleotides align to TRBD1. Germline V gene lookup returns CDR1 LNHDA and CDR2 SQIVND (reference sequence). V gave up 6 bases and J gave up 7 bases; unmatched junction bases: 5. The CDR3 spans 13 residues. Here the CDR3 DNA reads TGTGCCAGTAGCCAGGGGGCTAGGCAGCCCCAGCATTTT. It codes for CASSQGARQPQHF.

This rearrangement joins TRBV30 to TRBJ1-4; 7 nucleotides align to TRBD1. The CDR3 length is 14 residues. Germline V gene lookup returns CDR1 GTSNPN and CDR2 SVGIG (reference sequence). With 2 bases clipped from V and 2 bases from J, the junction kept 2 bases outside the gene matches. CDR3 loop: CAWSPGQTNEKLFF. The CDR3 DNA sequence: TGTGCCTGGAGTCCGGGACAGACTAATGAAAAACTGTTTTTT.

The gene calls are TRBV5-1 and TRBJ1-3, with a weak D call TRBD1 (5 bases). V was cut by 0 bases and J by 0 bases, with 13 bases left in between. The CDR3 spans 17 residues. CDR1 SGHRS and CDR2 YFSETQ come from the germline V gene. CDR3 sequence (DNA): TGCGCCAGCAGCTTGGTTGGGGGAGCGGACTCTGGAAACACCATATATTTT. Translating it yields CASSLVGGADSGNTIYF. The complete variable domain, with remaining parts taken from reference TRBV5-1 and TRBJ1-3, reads KAGVTQTPRYLIKTRGQQVTLSCSPISGHRSVSWYQQTPGQGLQFLFEYFSETQRNKGNFPGRFSGRQFSNSRSEMNVSTLELGDSALYLCASSLVGGADSGNTIYFGEGSWLTVV.

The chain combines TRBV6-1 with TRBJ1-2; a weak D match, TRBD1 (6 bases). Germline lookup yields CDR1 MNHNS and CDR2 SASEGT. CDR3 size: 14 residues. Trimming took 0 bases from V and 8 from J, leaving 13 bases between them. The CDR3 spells CASSEARGGRGYTF. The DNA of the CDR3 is TGTGCCAGCAGTGAAGCACGCGGGGGCAGGGGCTACACCTTC.

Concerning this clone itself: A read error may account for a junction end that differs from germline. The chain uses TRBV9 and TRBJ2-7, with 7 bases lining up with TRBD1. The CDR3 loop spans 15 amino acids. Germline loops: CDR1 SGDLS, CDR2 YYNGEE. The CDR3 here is CVSSVGDSNSYEQYF. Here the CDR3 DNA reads TGTGTCAGCAGCGTAGGGGACAGCAACTCCTACGAGCAGTACTTC.

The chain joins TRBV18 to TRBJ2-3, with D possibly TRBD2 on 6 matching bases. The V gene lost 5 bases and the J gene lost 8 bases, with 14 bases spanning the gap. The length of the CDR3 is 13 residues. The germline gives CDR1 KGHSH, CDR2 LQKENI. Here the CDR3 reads CASSAGSSGTQYF. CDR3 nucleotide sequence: TGTGCCAGCTCAGCCGGGAGCTCGGGTACGCAGTATTTT.

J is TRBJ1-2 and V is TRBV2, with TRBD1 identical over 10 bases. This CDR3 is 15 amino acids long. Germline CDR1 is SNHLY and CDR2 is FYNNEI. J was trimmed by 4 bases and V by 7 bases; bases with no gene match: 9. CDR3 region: CASTRDRGLGYGYTF. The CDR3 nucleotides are TGTGCCAGCACCCGGGACAGGGGTTTAGGCTATGGCTACACCTTC.

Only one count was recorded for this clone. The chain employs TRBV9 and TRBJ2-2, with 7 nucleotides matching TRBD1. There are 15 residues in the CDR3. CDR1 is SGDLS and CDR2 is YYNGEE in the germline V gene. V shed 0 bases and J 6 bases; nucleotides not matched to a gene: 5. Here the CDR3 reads CASSVEGARPGELFF. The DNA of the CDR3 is TGTGCCAGCAGCGTAGAGGGGGCGCGTCCCGGGGAGCTGTTTTTT.

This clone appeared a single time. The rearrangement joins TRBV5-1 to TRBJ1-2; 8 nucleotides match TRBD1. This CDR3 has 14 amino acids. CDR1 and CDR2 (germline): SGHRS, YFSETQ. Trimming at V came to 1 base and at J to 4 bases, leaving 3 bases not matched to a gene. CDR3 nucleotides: TGCGCCAGCAGCTTGTCAGGGGGCAGCTATGGCTACACCTTC. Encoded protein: CASSLSGGSYGYTF.

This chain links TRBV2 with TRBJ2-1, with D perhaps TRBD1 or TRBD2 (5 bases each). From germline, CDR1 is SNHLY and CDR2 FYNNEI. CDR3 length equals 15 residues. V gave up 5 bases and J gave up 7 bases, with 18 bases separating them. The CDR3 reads CASSLGRRTGNEQFF. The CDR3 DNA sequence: TGTGCCAGCAGTTTGGGACGGAGGACTGGGAATGAGCAGTTCTTC.

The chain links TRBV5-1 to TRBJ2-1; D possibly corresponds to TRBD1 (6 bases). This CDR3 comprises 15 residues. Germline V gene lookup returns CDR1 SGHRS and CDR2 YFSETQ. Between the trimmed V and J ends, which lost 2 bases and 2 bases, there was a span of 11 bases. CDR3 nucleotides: TGCGCCAGCAGCTTAGGGGGTATCGCCTACAATGAGCAGTTCTTC. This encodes CASSLGGIAYNEQFF.

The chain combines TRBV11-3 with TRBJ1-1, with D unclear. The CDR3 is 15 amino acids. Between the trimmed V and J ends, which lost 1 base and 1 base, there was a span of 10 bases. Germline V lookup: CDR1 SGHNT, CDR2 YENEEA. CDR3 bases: TGTGCCAGCAGCTTAGGCCCGGGCCCGAACACTGAAGCTTTCTTT. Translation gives CASSLGPGPNTEAFF.

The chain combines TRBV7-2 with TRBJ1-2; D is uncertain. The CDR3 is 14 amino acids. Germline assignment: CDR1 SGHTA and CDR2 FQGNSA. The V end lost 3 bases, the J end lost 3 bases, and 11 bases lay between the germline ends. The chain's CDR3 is CASSFSQEDYGYTF. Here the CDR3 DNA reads TGTGCCAGCAGCTTTTCGCAGGAAGACTATGGCTACACCTTC.

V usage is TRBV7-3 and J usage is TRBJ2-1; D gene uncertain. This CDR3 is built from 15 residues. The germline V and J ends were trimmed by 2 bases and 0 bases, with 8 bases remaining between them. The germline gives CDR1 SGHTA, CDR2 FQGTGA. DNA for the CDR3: TGTGCCAGCAGCTTATCCTACAACTCCTACAATGAGCAGTTCTTC. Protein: CASSLSYNSYNEQFF.